What follows describes a single T cell receptor (beta chain). Other nucleotide sequences in the sample specify the same CDR3. These data are taken from a study of blood T cell repertoires in COVID-19. In germline, CDR1 is MNHEY, CDR2 SMNVEV (reference sequence). V lost 4 bases and J lost 0, with 6 bases in between. The CDR3 runs to 13 residues. Study processing details: Amplification with reference gene primers provided the estimates of nucleated cell counts. Sequenced by immunoSEQ multiplex PCR; TCRdb stores in-frame clones only, minus some. The DNA was the basis for D and trimming; V, J and clone size are from that table. This table has nearly 250,000 clones, more than 75% appearing once. Seattle researchers signed up patients amid active infection and tracked them longitudinally.

The sequencing input was peripheral blood. The source of this sequence is a woman aged 80 or older with COVID-19, enrolled during active disease. V gene TRBV27 combines with J gene TRBJ1-2; perhaps TRBD1 as D (5 bases). The CDR3 region is CASSSQANYGYTF. CDR3 DNA sequence: TGTGCCAGCAGTTCACAGGCTAACTATGGCTACACCTTC.